Each of the 9 T cell receptor beta chains below was sequenced from the same sample in a study of T-cell memory formation after mild COVID-19. TCRdb re-called the 5' RACE reads with MiXCR, one entry per CDR3 protein. The sample lists 300,000 or so distinct CDR3 sequences, approximately 15% occurring once. What was sequenced was PBMCs or a T cell subset sorted from them (not recorded which). These TCRs come from a man aged 18 to 30 who had mild COVID-19 (a few samples of this study predate the infection). Cell type and time point are not known.

This chain connects TRBV4-3 to TRBJ2-5, with D uncertain. CDR3 length: 14 amino acids. From germline, CDR1 is LGHNA and CDR2 YSLEER. V lost 0 bases and J lost 0, with 5 bases in between. DNA for the CDR3: TGCGCCAGCAGCCAAGACAAGTACCAAGAGACCCAGTACTTC. This codes for CASSQDKYQETQYF.

Note on this clonotype: The junction departs from the called germline gene at one end, perhaps through a read error. The chain joins TRBV10-3 to TRBJ2-1, with D uncertain. The CDR3 length is 16 residues. CDR1 is ENHRY, CDR2 SYGVKD, per germline. CDR3 amino acids: CAIREYTDFSYNEQFF. For the CDR3, the DNA is TGTGCCATCAGGGAGTACACGGATTTTTCCTACAATGAGCAGTTCTTC.

This chain links TRBV6-2 or TRBV6-3 with TRBJ2-7; 9 positions agree with TRBD2. The V segment lost 5 bases and the J segment 5 bases; nucleotides outside the gene matches: 7. Germline values: CDR1 MNHEY, CDR2 SVGEGT. The CDR3 sequence is 14 residues long. CDR3 bases: TGTGCCAGCAGTCGGACTAGCGTTAGAAACGAGCAGTACTTC. This sequence encodes CASSRTSVRNEQYF.

CDR3 nucleotide sequence: TGTGCCAGCAGCCGCCGGCCAGCTTCGGGGTGGACTGAAGCTTTCTTT. Protein sequence: CASSRRPASGWTEAFF. This rearrangement joins TRBV11-2 to TRBJ1-1, with D hard to call. Per the germline V gene, CDR1 is SGHAT and CDR2 is FQNNGV. CDR3 length equals 16 residues. Deletions cut 5 bases from V and 5 bases from J, with 21 bases between.

The J gene is TRBJ1-1, the V gene TRBV18; perhaps TRBD1 as D (5 bases). This CDR3 has 11 residues. Looked up from germline, CDR1 is KGHSH and CDR2 is LQKENI. The V end lost 3 bases, the J end lost 8 bases, and 7 bases lay between the germline ends. CDR3 sequence reads: CASSPTVEAFF. For the CDR3, the DNA is TGTGCCAGCTCACCGACAGTGGAAGCTTTCTTT.

The chain employs TRBV7-6 and TRBJ1-4; D ambiguous. Germline CDR1 reads SGHVS; CDR2 reads FNYEAQ. CDR3 length: 13 amino acids. Trimming left V 5 bases short and J 7 bases short, with 11 bases between. For the CDR3, the DNA is TGTGCCAGCAGCCCGGGGTGGGGTGAAAAACTGTTTTTT. This encodes CASSPGWGEKLFF.

In this sample, this clonotype turned up many times. This sequence joins TRBV25-1 and TRBJ2-1; tentatively, D is TRBD1 (7 bases). From germline, CDR1 is MGHDK and CDR2 SYGVNS. The V end lost 6 bases, the J end lost 8 bases, and 26 bases lay between the germline ends. The CDR3 runs to 17 residues. This CDR3 is CASREGMGDRQGDEQFF. The CDR3, as DNA: TGTGCCAGCAGGGAGGGGATGGGGGACAGACAAGGTGATGAGCAGTTCTTC. Supplemented by reference TRBV25-1 and TRBJ2-1, the full variable domain reads EADIYQTPRYLVIGTGKKITLECSQTMGHDKMYWYQQDPGMELHLIHYSYGVNSTEKGDLSSESTVSRIRTEHFPLTLESARPSHTSQYLCASREGMGDRQGDEQFFGPGTRLTVL.

The chain carries TRBV4-3 and TRBJ2-7; 11 nucleotides match TRBD2. This CDR3 has 17 amino acids. Germline V lookup: CDR1 LGHNA, CDR2 YSLEER. With 0 bases clipped from V and 6 bases from J, the junction kept 10 bases outside the gene matches. The CDR3 DNA reads TGCGCCAGCAGCCAAGACCGGGCTAGCGGGGGGCGGACCGAGCAGTACTTC. Translated, it gives CASSQDRASGGRTEQYF.

The chain couples TRBV11-2 to TRBJ2-1; 7 bases fit TRBD2. Germline lookup yields CDR1 SGHAT and CDR2 FQNNGV. Germline trimming cut 4 bases from V and 6 bases from J; bases unmatched to any gene: 3. This CDR3 has 13 amino acids. The CDR3 DNA follows: TGTGCCAGCAGCTCGGGACTACTCAATGAGCAGTTCTTC. Amino acids: CASSSGLLNEQFF.